The 29 T cell receptor beta chains in this list originate from one sample, sequenced in a study of metastatic and nonmetastatic thyroid tumors. Not a single patient had been given any form of treatment at any point before undergoing thyroid surgery. TCRdb re-processed the PCR reads through MiXCR. The table has some 21,000 clones, approximately 30% seen once. The source material was blood. The origin of the receptors is a female donor with papillary thyroid cancer or a benign thyroid nodule (not recorded which). Some clones in this sample may be carry-over from other donors' samples.

This clone has more than one count but fewer than ten. The chain carries TRBV28 and TRBJ1-2; a weak D match, TRBD1 (6 bases). Trimming took off 6 bases at V and 7 bases at J, with 15 bases between the two ends. CDR3 size: 13 residues. Germline V gene lookup returns CDR1 MDHEN and CDR2 SYDVKM. The CDR3 region has the DNA TGTGCCAGCAGCGTTACAGGGATCTCTGGCTACACCTTC. This encodes CASSVTGISGYTF.

J is TRBJ2-7 and V is TRBV7-9; D gene ambiguous. Germline V gene data show CDR1 as SEHNR and CDR2 as FQNEAQ (reference sequence). V was pared by 4 bases and J by 3 bases, with 16 bases between. This CDR3 is 15 amino acids long. As DNA, the CDR3 is TGTGCCAGCAGCTCAGGTGCTATGATCGACTACGAGCAGTACTTC. Translation: CASSSGAMIDYEQYF.

This clone was observed many times. The chain uses TRBV4-2 and TRBJ2-3, with 7 nucleotides matching TRBD1. V trimming: 6 bases; J trimming: 4 bases; junction bases outside the gene matches: 4. The V gene's germline CDR1 is LGHNA and CDR2 YNFKEQ. The CDR3 totals 13 residues. CDR3 sequence reads: CASRAGGADTQYF. The CDR3 DNA sequence: TGTGCCAGCAGAGCAGGGGGTGCAGATACGCAGTATTTT.

In this sample, this clone is medium-sized. The genes are TRBV28 and TRBJ2-2; D may be TRBD1 (6 bases). V lost 6 bases, J lost 1 base, and 21 bases lay in between. The CDR3 runs 18 residues. Germline V gives CDR1 MDHEN, CDR2 SYDVKM. The CDR3 region has the DNA TGTGCCAGCAGACCCATCAAAATGGACAGAGGGAACACCGGGGAGCTGTTTTTT. Translated, it gives CASRPIKMDRGNTGELFF.

This clone was detected ten times or more. The rearrangement uses TRBV13 and TRBJ2-1, with 10 bases that match TRBD2. The CDR3 length is 17 residues. CDR1 is PRHDT, CDR2 FYEKMQ, per germline (reference sequence). Unmatched junction bases numbered 11, after V lost 5 bases and J lost 4 bases. CDR3 residues: CASSTEAGGPSYNEQFF. As DNA, the CDR3 is TGTGCCAGCAGCACTGAAGCGGGAGGGCCCTCGTACAATGAGCAGTTCTTC.

This clone was detected many times. The rearrangement joins TRBV3-1 to TRBJ1-4, with TRBD1 as a possible D gene (6 bases). Deletions cut 7 bases from V and 7 bases from J, with 19 bases between. Germline CDR1 is LGHDT and CDR2 is YNNKEL (reference sequence). The CDR3 totals 15 residues. CDR3 coding DNA: TGTGCCAGCAAGCAAGGGAACAGGGAAGGTGAAAAACTGTTTTTT. This sequence encodes CASKQGNREGEKLFF.

The chain is built from TRBV5-1 and TRBJ2-7; 13 positions agree with TRBD2. In germline, CDR1 is SGHRS, CDR2 YFSETQ. Losses at the gene ends were 4 bases for V and 7 bases for J; bases not matched to a gene: 11. There are 16 residues in the CDR3. The CDR3 bases are TGCGCCAGCAGCATCGAAGGACTAGCGGGAGCTAGGGAGCAGTACTTC. Translated: CASSIEGLAGAREQYF.

In this sample, this clone is medium-sized. V and J are TRBV24-1 and TRBJ2-6; weak D call: TRBD1 (6 bases). The CDR3 is 17 residues long. V was pared by 4 bases and J by 4 bases, with 16 bases between. The germline V gene has CDR1 KGHDR and CDR2 SFDVKD. The DNA for the CDR3 is TGTGCCACCAGTGAATCAACAGGGTCGGGAGGGGCCAACGTCCTGACTTTC. It translates to CATSESTGSGGANVLTF.

This clone was seen many times. The chain employs TRBV2 and TRBJ2-4; possibly TRBD2 for D (6 bases). Germline lookup yields CDR1 SNHLY and CDR2 FYNNEI. This CDR3 has 12 amino acids. Trimming removed 6 bases at V and 4 bases at J, with 7 bases between. The CDR3 is CASSREKNIQYF. CDR3 DNA sequence: TGTGCCAGCAGCCGGGAGAAAAACATTCAGTACTTC.

J is TRBJ1-3 and V is TRBV19; maybe TRBD1 (6 bases). Per the germline V gene, CDR1 is LNHDA and CDR2 is SQIVND (reference sequence). With 3 bases removed from V and 0 bases from J, the gap between germline ends came to 12 bases. This CDR3 is 16 amino acids long. Here the CDR3 DNA reads TGTGCCAGTAGTATGGTCGGACAGAACTCTGGAAACACCATATATTTT. It is translated as CASSMVGQNSGNTIYF. Combining the CDR3 with reference TRBV19 and TRBJ1-3 gives the whole variable domain DGGITQSPKYLFRKEGQNVTLSCEQNLNHDAMYWYRQDPGQGLRLIYYSQIVNDFQKGDIAEGYSVSREKKESFPLTVTSAQKNPTAFYLCASSMVGQNSGNTIYFGEGSWLTVV.

This clone was found many times. The chain links TRBV27 to TRBJ2-7; TRBD1 is a possible D gene (7 bases). The CDR3 extends over 13 amino acids. The V gene lost 3 bases and the J gene lost 10 bases, with 16 bases spanning the gap. Germline values: CDR1 MNHEY, CDR2 SMNVEV (reference sequence). CDR3 protein: CASSLVRGRGQYF. The CDR3 DNA sequence: TGTGCCAGCAGTTTGGTAAGGGGGCGGGGACAGTACTTC.

This clone has ten or more counts. The rearrangement uses TRBV5-1 and TRBJ2-3; 8 positions agree with TRBD2. J was trimmed by 2 bases and V by 0 bases; bases with no gene match: 5. CDR1 is SGHRS, CDR2 YFSETQ, per germline. The CDR3 is 16 residues long. CDR3 nucleotides: TGCGCCAGCAGCTTGGTCGGCGGGGGGACCACAGATACGCAGTATTTT. This sequence encodes CASSLVGGGTTDTQYF.

This clone was counted at least ten times. This chain links TRBV30 with TRBJ2-5; either TRBD1 or TRBD2 may supply D (5 bases each). The CDR3 contains 14 residues. Trimming stripped 2 bases from V and 3 bases from J, with 13 bases between. Germline values: CDR1 GTSNPN, CDR2 SVGIG (reference sequence). The CDR3 here is CAWSRGGVEETQYF. The CDR3 DNA sequence: TGTGCCTGGAGTCGTGGGGGAGTCGAAGAGACCCAGTACTTC.

A note on this clone: A read error is likely, as this CDR3 ends without the conserved phenylalanine or tryptophan. The genes are TRBV19 and TRBJ2-2, with TRBD2 identical over 9 bases. The CDR3 loop spans 16 amino acids. Germline lookup yields CDR1 LNHDA and CDR2 SQIVND (reference sequence). The CDR3 is CDSSISGRSGTGELFS. The CDR3 nucleotides read TGTGACAGTAGTATCAGCGGGAGGTCCGGCACCGGGGAGCTGTTTTCT.

This clone was detected ten times or more. The junction differs from germline at one of its ends, possibly a read error. V usage is TRBV5-6 and J usage is TRBJ1-3; the D gene is possibly TRBD1 (5 bases). The CDR3 length is 13 residues. Germline V lookup: CDR1 SGHDT, CDR2 YYEEEE. CDR3 nucleotide sequence: TGTGCCAGCAGTTTGGACATAAGAAACACCATATATTTT. Amino acids: CASSLDIRNTIYF.

The sample holds many counts of this clone. The genes are TRBV7-1 and TRBJ1-6, with 7 nucleotides matching TRBD1. Being an ORF, TRBV7-1 has a function that is uncertain. Trimming took 3 bases from V and 0 from J; bases not matched to a gene: 14. The CDR3 is 20 amino acids. In nucleotides, the CDR3 is TGTGCCAGCAGCTCCCGACAGGGTCGCTACCTGAGCTCCTATAATTCACCCCTCCACTTT. It specifies CASSSRQGRYLSSYNSPLHF.

The V gene is TRBV30, the J gene TRBJ2-7, with a possible D match to TRBD1 (5 bases). CDR1 is GTSNPN, CDR2 SVGIG, per germline (reference sequence). Trimming left V 4 bases short and J 5 bases short, with 15 bases between. The CDR3 covers 13 residues. In nucleotides, the CDR3 is TGTGCCTGGAACCGTGTCTTGGACAACGAGCAGTACTTC. Its protein product is CAWNRVLDNEQYF.

The gene calls are TRBV6-5 and TRBJ1-1; TRBD1 might be the D (6 bases). The CDR3 is 17 residues long. From germline, CDR1 is MNHEY and CDR2 SVGAGI. The CDR3 DNA follows: TGTCTCAGCAGTTACTCGTTGTTCGAGGGGGTAAACACTGAAGCTTTCTTT. Translation gives CLSSYSLFEGVNTEAFF.

Many counts were recorded for this clone. The chain is built from TRBV5-1 and TRBJ1-3; D might be TRBD1 (5 bases). Looked up from germline, CDR1 is SGHRS and CDR2 is YFSETQ. Trimming left V 3 bases short and J 1 base short, with 8 bases between. The CDR3 is 14 residues long. The CDR3 here is CASSSGSSGNTIYF. The CDR3 region has the DNA TGCGCCAGCAGCTCAGGGAGTTCTGGAAACACCATATATTTT.

In this sample, this clone turned up many times. V gene TRBV28 combines with J gene TRBJ1-1, with 7 nucleotides matching TRBD1. Per the germline V gene, CDR1 is MDHEN and CDR2 is SYDVKM. This CDR3 has 15 amino acids. V was clipped by 10 bases and J by 4 bases; unmatched bases: 15. The CDR3, as DNA: TGTGCCATCTCCCTGACAGGGACGGGTAGCACTGAAGCTTTCTTT. Translated, it gives CAISLTGTGSTEAFF.

This clone has at least ten counts. This chain joins TRBV4-3 and TRBJ1-1; D is ambiguous. The CDR3 has 15 amino acids. V lost 1 base to trimming and J lost 0 bases, with 9 bases between them. Germline CDR1 is LGHNA and CDR2 is YSLEER. CDR3 bases: TGCGCCAGCAGCCAAGGGGCGCAAATGAACACTGAAGCTTTCTTT. Its protein is CASSQGAQMNTEAFF.

The J gene is TRBJ2-1, the V gene TRBV19; 13 nucleotides line up with TRBD2. The CDR3 is 18 residues long. Germline CDR1 reads LNHDA; CDR2 reads SQIVND (reference sequence). Trimming cost V 3 bases and J 1 base; bases outside gene matches: 6. The CDR3 DNA follows: TGTGCCAGTAGTATGATCGGGACTAGCGGGAAGTCCTACAATGAGCAGTTCTTC. It specifies CASSMIGTSGKSYNEQFF.

This clone has at least ten counts. The chain combines TRBV6-1 with TRBJ1-2, with 9 bases that match TRBD1. Trimming took 6 bases from V and 7 from J; bases not matched to a gene: 9. Per the germline V gene, CDR1 is MNHNS and CDR2 is SASEGT. The CDR3 contains 14 residues. This CDR3 reads CASRGTGFASGYTF. The DNA of the CDR3 is TGTGCCAGCAGGGGGACAGGGTTTGCTTCTGGCTACACCTTC.

This clone is medium-sized (0.01 to 0.1%). The genes are TRBV19 and TRBJ1-3; D unresolved. The CDR3 runs 16 residues. Germline V lookup: CDR1 LNHDA, CDR2 SQIVND (reference sequence). V was clipped by 4 bases and J by 3 bases, with 16 bases between them. CDR3 nucleotides: TGTGCCAGTAGTAGACGGACGGATACTTATGGAAACACCATATATTTT. It translates to CASSRRTDTYGNTIYF.

This clone was recorded many times. The rearrangement joins TRBV7-9 to TRBJ1-6; 7 bases match TRBD1. V was clipped by 6 bases and J by 8 bases; unmatched bases: 7. The germline CDR1 and CDR2 sequences are SEHNR and FQNEAQ (reference sequence). This CDR3 spans 14 amino acids. CDR3 protein: CASSRGQEDSPLHF. As DNA, the CDR3 is TGTGCCAGCAGTCGCGGACAGGAGGATTCACCCCTCCACTTT.

This clone has a count of ten or more. This sequence joins TRBV4-2 and TRBJ1-1; D might be TRBD1 (5 bases). The ends were cut back, 3 bases at V and 11 bases at J, with 7 bases in the middle. The CDR3 runs 10 residues. Germline CDR1 reads LGHNA; CDR2 reads YNFKEQ. CDR3 sequence: CASSQGRAFF. The CDR3, as DNA: TGTGCCAGCAGCCAGGGACGGGCTTTCTTT.

The chain is built from TRBV24-1 and TRBJ2-1; 9 positions agree with TRBD2. The ends lost 2 bases at V and 4 bases at J; junction bases unmatched: 8. The CDR3 has 17 residues. CDR1 KGHDR and CDR2 SFDVKD come from the germline V gene. The CDR3 spells CATSDSAGTSRYNEQFF. The CDR3 DNA sequence: TGTGCCACCAGTGATTCGGCCGGGACTAGCCGTTACAATGAGCAGTTCTTC.

This clone has ten or more counts. V and J are TRBV10-3 and TRBJ2-7, with TRBD2 matching over 7 bases. The germline CDR1 and CDR2 sequences are ENHRY and SYGVKD. V was clipped by 6 bases and J by 3 bases; unmatched bases: 8. CDR3 length equals 14 residues. The CDR3 spells CAISKYGGDYEQYF. The CDR3 bases are TGTGCCATCAGCAAATATGGGGGGGACTACGAGCAGTACTTC.

This clone has ten or more counts. CDR3 in amino acids: CASKGSGGYEQYF. The CDR3 DNA follows: TGTGCCAGCAAGGGGTCAGGGGGTTACGAGCAGTACTTC. The gene calls are TRBV5-6 and TRBJ2-7; 7 bases agree with TRBD1. The V gene's germline CDR1 is SGHDT and CDR2 YYEEEE. This CDR3 contains 13 residues. V shed 6 bases, J shed 4 bases, and the junction held 7 bases outside the gene matches.